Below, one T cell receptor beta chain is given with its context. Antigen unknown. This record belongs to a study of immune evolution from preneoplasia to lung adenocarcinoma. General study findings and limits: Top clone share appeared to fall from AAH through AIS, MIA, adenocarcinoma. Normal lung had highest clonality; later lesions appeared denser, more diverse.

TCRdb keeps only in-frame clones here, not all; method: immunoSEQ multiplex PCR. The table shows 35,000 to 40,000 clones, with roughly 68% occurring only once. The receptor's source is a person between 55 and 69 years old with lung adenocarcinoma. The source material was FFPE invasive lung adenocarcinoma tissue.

The CDR3 sequence: CAWGQGLKETQYF. The CDR3, as DNA: TGTGCCTGGGGACAGGGATTGAAAGAGACCCAGTACTTC. V gene TRBV30 combines with J gene TRBJ2-5, with 8 nucleotides matching TRBD1. Trimming took 5 bases from V and 3 from J; bases not matched to a gene: 5. CDR3 length equals 13 residues. The germline V gene encodes CDR1 GTSNPN and CDR2 SVGIG (reference sequence).